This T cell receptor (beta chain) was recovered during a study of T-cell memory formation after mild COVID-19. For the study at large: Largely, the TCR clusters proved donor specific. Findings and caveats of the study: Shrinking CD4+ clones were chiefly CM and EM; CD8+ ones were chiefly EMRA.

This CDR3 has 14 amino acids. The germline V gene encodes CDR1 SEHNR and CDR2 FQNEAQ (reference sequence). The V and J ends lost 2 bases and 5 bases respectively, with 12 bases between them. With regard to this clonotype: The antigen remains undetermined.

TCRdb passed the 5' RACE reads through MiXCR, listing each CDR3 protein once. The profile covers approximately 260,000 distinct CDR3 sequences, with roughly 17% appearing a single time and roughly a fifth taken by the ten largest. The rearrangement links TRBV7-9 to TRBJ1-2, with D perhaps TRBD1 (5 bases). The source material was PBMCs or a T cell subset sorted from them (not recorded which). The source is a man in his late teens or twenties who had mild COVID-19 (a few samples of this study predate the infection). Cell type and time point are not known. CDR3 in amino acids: CASSLSQGRYGYTF. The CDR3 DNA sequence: TGTGCCAGCAGCTTAAGCCAGGGAAGATATGGCTACACCTTC.